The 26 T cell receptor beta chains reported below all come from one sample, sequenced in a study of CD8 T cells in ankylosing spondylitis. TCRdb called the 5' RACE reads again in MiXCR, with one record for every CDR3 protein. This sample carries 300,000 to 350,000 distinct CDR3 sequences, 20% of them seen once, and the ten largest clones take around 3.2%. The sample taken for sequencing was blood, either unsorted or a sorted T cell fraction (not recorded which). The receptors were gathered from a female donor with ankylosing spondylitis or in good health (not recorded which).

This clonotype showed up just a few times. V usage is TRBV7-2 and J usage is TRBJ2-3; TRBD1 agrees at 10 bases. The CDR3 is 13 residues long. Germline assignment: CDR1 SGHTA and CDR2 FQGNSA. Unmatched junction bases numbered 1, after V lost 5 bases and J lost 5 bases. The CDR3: CASSGDRGDTQYF. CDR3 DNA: TGTGCCAGCAGCGGGGACAGGGGAGATACGCAGTATTTT.

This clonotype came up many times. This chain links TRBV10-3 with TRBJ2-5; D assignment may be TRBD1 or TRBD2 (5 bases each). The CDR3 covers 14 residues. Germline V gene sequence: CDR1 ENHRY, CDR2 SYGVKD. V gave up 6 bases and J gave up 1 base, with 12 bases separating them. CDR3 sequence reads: CAISGTGSQETQYF. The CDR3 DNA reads TGTGCCATCAGCGGGACGGGATCCCAAGAGACCCAGTACTTC.

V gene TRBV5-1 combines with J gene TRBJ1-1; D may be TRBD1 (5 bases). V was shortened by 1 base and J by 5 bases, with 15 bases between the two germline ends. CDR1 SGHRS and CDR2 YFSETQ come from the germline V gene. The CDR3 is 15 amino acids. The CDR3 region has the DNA TGCGCCAGCAGCTTGAGGGCAGGGATTTGGACTGAAGCTTTCTTT. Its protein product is CASSLRAGIWTEAFF.

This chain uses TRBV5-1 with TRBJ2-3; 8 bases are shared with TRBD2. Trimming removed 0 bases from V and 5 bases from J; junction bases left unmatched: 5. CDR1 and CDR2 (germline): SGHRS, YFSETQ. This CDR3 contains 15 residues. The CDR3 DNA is TGCGCCAGCAGCTTGGAGGGTAGCGGGGTAGATACGCAGTATTTT. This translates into CASSLEGSGVDTQYF.

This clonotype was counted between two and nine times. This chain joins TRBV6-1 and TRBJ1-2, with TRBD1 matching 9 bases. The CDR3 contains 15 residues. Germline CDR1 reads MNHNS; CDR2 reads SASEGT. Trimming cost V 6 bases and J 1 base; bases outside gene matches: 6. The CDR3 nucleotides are TGTGCCAGCAGCCCCGGGACAGGGCATAACTATGGCTACACCTTC. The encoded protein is CASSPGTGHNYGYTF.

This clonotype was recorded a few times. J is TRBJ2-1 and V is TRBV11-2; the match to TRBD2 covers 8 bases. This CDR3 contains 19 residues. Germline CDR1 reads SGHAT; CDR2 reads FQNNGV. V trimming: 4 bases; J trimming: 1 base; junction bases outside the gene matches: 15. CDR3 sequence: CASSSEKYSSGASYNEQFF. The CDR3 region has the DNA TGTGCCAGCAGCTCAGAGAAATACAGTAGCGGGGCATCCTACAATGAGCAGTTCTTC.

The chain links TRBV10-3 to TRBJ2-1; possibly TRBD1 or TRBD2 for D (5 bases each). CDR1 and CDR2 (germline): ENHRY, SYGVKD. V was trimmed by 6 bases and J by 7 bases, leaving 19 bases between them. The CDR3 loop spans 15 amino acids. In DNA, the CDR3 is TGTGCCATCAGCGAGGGGTCGGCCCATGGGAATGAGCAGTTCTTC. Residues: CAISEGSAHGNEQFF.

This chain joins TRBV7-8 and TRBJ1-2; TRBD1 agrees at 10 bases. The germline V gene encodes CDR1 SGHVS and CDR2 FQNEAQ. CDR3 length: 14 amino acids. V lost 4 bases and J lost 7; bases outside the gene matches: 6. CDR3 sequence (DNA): TGTGCCAGCAGCTCCACGGACAGGGGGGCTGGCTACACCTTC. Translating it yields CASSSTDRGAGYTF. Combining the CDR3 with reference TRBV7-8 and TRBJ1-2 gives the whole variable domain GAGVSQSPRYKVAKRGQDVALRCDPISGHVSLFWYQQALGQGPEFLTYFQNEAQLDKSGLPSDRFFAERPEGSVSTLKIQRTQQEDSAVYLCASSSTDRGAGYTFGSGTRLTVV.

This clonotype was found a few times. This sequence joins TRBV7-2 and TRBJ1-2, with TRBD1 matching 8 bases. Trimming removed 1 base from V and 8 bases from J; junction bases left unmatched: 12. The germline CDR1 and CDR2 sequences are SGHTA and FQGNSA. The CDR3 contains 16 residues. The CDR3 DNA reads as TGTGCCAGCAGCTTAGAGCCCCTTCAGGGGGCTAAGGGCTACACCTTC. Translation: CASSLEPLQGAKGYTF.

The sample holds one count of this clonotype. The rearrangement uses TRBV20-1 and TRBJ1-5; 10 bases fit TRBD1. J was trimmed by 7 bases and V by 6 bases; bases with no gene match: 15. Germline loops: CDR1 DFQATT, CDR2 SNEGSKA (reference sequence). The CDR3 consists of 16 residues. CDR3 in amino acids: CSARTPGQGTWQPQHF. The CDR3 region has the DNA TGCAGTGCGAGAACACCGGGACAGGGGACATGGCAGCCCCAGCATTTT.

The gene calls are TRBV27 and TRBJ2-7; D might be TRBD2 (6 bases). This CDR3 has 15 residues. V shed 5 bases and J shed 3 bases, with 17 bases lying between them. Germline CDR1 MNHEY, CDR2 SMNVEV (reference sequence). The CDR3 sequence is CASSPFAGHLYEQYF. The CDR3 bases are TGTGCCAGCAGTCCGTTCGCGGGGCACCTCTACGAGCAGTACTTC.

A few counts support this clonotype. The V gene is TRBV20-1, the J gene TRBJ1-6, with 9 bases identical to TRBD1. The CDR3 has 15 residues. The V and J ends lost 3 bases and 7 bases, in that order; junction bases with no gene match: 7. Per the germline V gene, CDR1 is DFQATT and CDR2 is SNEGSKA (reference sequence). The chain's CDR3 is CSARTGGRSNSPLHF. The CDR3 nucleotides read TGCAGTGCTAGGACAGGGGGGAGGTCCAATTCACCCCTCCACTTT.

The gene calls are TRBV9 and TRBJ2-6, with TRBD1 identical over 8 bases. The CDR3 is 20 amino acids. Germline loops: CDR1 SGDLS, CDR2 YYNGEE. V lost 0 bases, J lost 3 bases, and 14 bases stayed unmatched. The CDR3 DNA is TGTGCCAGCAGCGTAGCTACGAGGACAGGGTTTGGTGGTGGGGCCAACGTCCTGACTTTC. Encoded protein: CASSVATRTGFGGGANVLTF.

The CDR3 is CASSFLLGTSGTREQYF. CDR3 DNA: TGTGCCAGCAGTTTCCTTTTGGGGACTAGCGGGACTAGGGAGCAGTACTTC. The chain recombines TRBV12-3 or TRBV12-4 with TRBJ2-7; 13 bases align to TRBD2. This CDR3 has 17 residues. Trimming cost V 3 bases and J 7 bases; bases outside gene matches: 12.

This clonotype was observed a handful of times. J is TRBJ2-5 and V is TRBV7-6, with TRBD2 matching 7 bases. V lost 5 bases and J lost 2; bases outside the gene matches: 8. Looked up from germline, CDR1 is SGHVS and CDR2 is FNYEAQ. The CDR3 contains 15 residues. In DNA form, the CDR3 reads TGTGCCAGCAGCCCCCTGACTAGCCTGCAAGAGACCCAGTACTTC. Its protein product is CASSPLTSLQETQYF.

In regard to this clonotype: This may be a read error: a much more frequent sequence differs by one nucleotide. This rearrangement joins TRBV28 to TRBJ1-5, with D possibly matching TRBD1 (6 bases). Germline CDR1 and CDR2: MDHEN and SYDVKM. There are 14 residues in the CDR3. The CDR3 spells CASSLSGVNQRQHF. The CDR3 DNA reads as TGTGCCAGCAGTTTATCAGGGGTCAATCAGCGCCAGCATTTT. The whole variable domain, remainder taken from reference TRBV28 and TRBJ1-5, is DVKVTQSSRYLVKRTGEKVFLECVQDMDHENMFWYRQDPGLGLRLIYFSYDVKMKEKGDIPEGYSVSREKKERFSLILESASTNQTSMYLCASSLSGVNQRQHFGDGTRLSIL.

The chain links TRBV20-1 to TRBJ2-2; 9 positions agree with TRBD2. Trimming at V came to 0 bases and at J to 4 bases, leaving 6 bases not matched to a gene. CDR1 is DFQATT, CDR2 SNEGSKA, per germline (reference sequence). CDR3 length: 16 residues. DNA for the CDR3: TGCAGTGCTAGAGATTCAGCTAGCGGGGTCACCGGGGAGCTGTTTTTT. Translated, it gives CSARDSASGVTGELFF.

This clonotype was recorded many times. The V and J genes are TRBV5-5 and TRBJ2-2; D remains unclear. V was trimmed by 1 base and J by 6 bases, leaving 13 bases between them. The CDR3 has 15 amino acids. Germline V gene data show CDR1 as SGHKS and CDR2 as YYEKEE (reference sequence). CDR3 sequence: CASSLRASEAGELFF. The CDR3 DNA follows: TGTGCCAGCAGCTTGAGGGCGAGTGAGGCCGGGGAGCTGTTTTTT.

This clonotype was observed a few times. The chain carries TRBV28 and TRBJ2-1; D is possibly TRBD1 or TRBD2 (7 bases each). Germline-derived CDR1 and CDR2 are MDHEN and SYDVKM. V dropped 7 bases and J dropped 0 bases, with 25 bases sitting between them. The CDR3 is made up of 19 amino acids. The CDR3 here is CASNNLQGKAGVSYNEQFF. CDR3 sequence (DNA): TGTGCCAGCAACAACTTACAGGGGAAGGCGGGAGTCTCCTACAATGAGCAGTTCTTC.

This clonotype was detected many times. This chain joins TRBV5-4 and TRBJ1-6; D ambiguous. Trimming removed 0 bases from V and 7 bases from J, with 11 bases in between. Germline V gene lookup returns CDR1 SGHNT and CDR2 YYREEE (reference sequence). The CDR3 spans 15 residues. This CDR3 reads CASSLGWGANSPLHF. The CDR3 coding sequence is TGTGCCAGCAGCTTGGGTTGGGGTGCCAATTCACCCCTCCACTTT.

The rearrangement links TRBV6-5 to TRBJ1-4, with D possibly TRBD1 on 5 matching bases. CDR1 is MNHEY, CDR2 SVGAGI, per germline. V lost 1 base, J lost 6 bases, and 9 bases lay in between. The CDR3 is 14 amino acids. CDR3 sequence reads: CASSYWGGDEKLFF. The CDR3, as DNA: TGTGCCAGCAGTTACTGGGGGGGAGATGAAAAACTGTTTTTT.

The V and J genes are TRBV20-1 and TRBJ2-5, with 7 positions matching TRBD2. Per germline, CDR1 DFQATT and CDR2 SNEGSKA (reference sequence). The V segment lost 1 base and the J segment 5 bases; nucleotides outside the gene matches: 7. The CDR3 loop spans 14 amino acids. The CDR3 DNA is TGCAGTGCTAGAGTGGGCGGGAGTCGGGAGACCCAGTACTTC. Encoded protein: CSARVGGSRETQYF.

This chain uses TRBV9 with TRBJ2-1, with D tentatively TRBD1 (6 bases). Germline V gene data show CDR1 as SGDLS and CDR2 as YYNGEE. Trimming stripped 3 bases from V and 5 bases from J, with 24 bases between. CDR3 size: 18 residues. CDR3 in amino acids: CASSGQVSPPQGHNEQFF. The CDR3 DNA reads TGTGCCAGCAGCGGACAGGTTAGTCCCCCCCAGGGACACAATGAGCAGTTCTTC.

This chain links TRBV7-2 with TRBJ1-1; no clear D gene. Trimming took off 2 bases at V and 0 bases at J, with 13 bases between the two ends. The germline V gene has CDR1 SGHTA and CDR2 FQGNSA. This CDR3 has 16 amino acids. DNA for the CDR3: TGTGCCAGCAGCTTAAGCCTCCTTCCCATGAACACTGAAGCTTTCTTT. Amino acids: CASSLSLLPMNTEAFF.

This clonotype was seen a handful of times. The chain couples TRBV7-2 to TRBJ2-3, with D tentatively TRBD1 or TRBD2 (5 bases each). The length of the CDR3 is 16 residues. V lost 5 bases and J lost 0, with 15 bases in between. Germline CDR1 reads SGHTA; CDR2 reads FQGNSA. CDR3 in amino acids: CASSQVGESSTDTQYF. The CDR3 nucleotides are TGTGCCAGCAGCCAGGTGGGGGAGTCTAGCACAGATACGCAGTATTTT.

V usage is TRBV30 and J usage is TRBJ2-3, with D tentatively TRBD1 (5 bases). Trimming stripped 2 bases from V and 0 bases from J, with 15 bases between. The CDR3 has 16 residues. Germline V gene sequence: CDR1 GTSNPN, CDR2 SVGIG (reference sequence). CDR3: CAWSSSLGPSTDTQYF. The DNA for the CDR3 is TGTGCCTGGAGTTCCTCCTTGGGGCCGAGCACAGATACGCAGTATTTT.